Included here is one TCR beta chain sequence, with context. Its antigen remains unknown. V lost 4 bases and J 6 bases, leaving 17 bases between the germline ends. The CDR3 contains 14 residues. Germline CDR1 reads SGHRS; CDR2 reads YFSETQ. The sample belongs to a study of cytomegalovirus exposure and HLA in healthy donors. The PCR made use of 60 Vbeta and 13 Jbeta primers. Repertoires were generated with immunoSEQ multiplex PCR, while TCRdb's copy carries only in-frame clones and drops some. The sample holds about 88,000 clones. Study-wide results and caveats: In a later analysis, at a false discovery rate of 0.05, over 15,000 TCR beta sequences were associated with HLA alleles. It was reported in a later analysis that an Asian-associated ancestry cluster showed fewer N-insertions than the 666-donor mean.

Nominally healthy donors were sampled, though unrecorded immune exposures were likely. The clonotype originates from a girl between 10 and 17 years old in good health and CMV-seropositive. Sequences were obtained from PBMCs. The rearrangement uses TRBV5-1 and TRBJ2-7, with D perhaps TRBD2 (7 bases). The CDR3 is CASSPGAGGIEQYF. CDR3 bases: TGCGCCAGCAGCCCGGGGGCCGGGGGGATCGAGCAGTACTTC. Together with reference TRBV5-1 and TRBJ2-7, the CDR3 gives the full variable domain: KAGVTQTPRYLIKTRGQQVTLSCSPISGHRSVSWYQQTPGQGLQFLFEYFSETQRNKGNFPGRFSGRQFSNSRSEMNVSTLELGDSALYLCASSPGAGGIEQYFGPGTRLTVT.